Listed here are 24 T cell receptor beta chains from one sample, sequenced in a study of blood T cell repertoires in COVID-19. Libraries were prepared by immunoSEQ multiplex PCR; TCRdb keeps only in-frame clonotypes and omits some of them. The table lists some 240,000 clones, 75% to 85% of them singletons, with 9.5% to 15% in the top ten. The sample was peripheral blood. The receptors here all came from a woman aged 55-70 years with active or convalescent COVID-19.

The chain couples TRBV5-1 to TRBJ2-3, with 7 bases matching TRBD2. V was clipped by 0 bases and J by 1 base; unmatched bases: 5. Germline assignment: CDR1 SGHRS and CDR2 YFSETQ. The CDR3 sequence is 16 residues long. The CDR3: CASSLDQRGRTDTQYF. CDR3 DNA sequence: TGCGCCAGCAGCTTGGACCAGCGGGGCCGCACAGATACGCAGTATTTT.

The chain is built from TRBV19 and TRBJ1-2; D perhaps matches TRBD1 (6 bases). CDR1 LNHDA and CDR2 SQIVND come from the germline V gene (reference sequence). The CDR3 consists of 15 residues. Trimming left V 3 bases short and J 0 bases short, with 11 bases between. In DNA form, the CDR3 reads TGTGCCAGTAGTATGGGACAACTACCTAACTATGGCTACACCTTC. Its protein is CASSMGQLPNYGYTF. Combining the CDR3 with reference TRBV19 and TRBJ1-2 gives the whole variable domain DGGITQSPKYLFRKEGQNVTLSCEQNLNHDAMYWYRQDPGQGLRLIYYSQIVNDFQKGDIAEGYSVSREKKESFPLTVTSAQKNPTAFYLCASSMGQLPNYGYTFGSGTRLTVV.

This clone appeared a single time. This CDR3 reads CASSYRRTGYGYTF. DNA for the CDR3: TGTGCCAGCAGTTACCGACGGACAGGTTATGGCTACACCTTC. The J gene is TRBJ1-2, the V gene TRBV6-6; 7 bases line up with TRBD1. V dropped 2 bases and J dropped 5; count of bases not matched to a gene: 5. The CDR3 contains 14 residues. Germline lookup yields CDR1 MNHNY and CDR2 SVGAGI (reference sequence).

The count of this clone is one. The sample carries other DNA sequences with the same CDR3. The rearrangement uses TRBV7-8 and TRBJ1-6, with 9 nucleotides matching TRBD1. This CDR3 is built from 14 residues. The germline CDR1 and CDR2 sequences are SGHVS and FQNEAQ. J lost 7 bases, V lost 6 bases, and 4 bases had no gene match. CDR3 sequence reads: CASRLGQGNSPLHF. The CDR3 DNA sequence: TGTGCCAGCAGACTAGGACAGGGGAATTCACCCCTCCACTTT.

The chain uses TRBV12-3 or TRBV12-4 and TRBJ1-3, with D uncertain. Trimming stripped 6 bases from V and 0 bases from J, with 3 bases between. The CDR3 extends over 12 amino acids. CDR3 coding DNA: TGTGCCAGCAGCTTCTCTGGAAACACCATATATTTT. Residues: CASSFSGNTIYF.

J is TRBJ1-2 and V is TRBV5-1; D not certain. CDR1 and CDR2 from the germline V gene are SGHRS and YFSETQ. Deletions cut 4 bases from V and 2 bases from J, with 9 bases between. The CDR3 contains 13 residues. CDR3 loop: CASSPSENYGYTF. CDR3 in DNA: TGCGCCAGCAGCCCCTCGGAGAACTATGGCTACACCTTC.

This clone has only one observation. This chain uses TRBV18 with TRBJ1-4; tentative D call: TRBD1 (5 bases). This CDR3 has 14 residues. The germline V gene encodes CDR1 KGHSH and CDR2 LQKENI. The germline V and J ends were trimmed by 3 bases and 5 bases, with 10 bases remaining between them. CDR3 protein: CASSPGLSNEKLFF. The CDR3 region has the DNA TGTGCCAGCTCACCGGGACTGTCGAATGAAAAACTGTTTTTT.

The chain employs TRBV6-2 or TRBV6-3 and TRBJ2-6, with 10 bases identical to TRBD1. This CDR3 spans 17 amino acids. Losses at the gene ends were 5 bases for V and 0 bases for J; bases not matched to a gene: 4. Germline CDR1 MNHEY, CDR2 SVGEGT. CDR3 protein: CASSRQGALSGANVLTF. For the CDR3, the DNA is TGTGCCAGCAGTAGACAGGGGGCCCTCTCTGGGGCCAACGTCCTGACTTTC.

The V and J genes are TRBV5-1 and TRBJ1-4; D unresolved. Between the trimmed V and J ends, which lost 3 bases and 6 bases, there was a span of 21 bases. CDR3 length equals 17 residues. CDR1 is SGHRS and CDR2 is YFSETQ in the germline V gene. The CDR3 coding sequence is TGCGCCAGCAGCTCCACAAATCGCCCCCGCGGCCATGAAAAACTGTTTTTT. It encodes CASSSTNRPRGHEKLFF.

This chain joins TRBV12-3 or TRBV12-4 and TRBJ1-3, with 7 positions matching TRBD1. The CDR3 has 13 residues. V was pared by 7 bases and J by 4 bases, with 4 bases of the junction left unmatched. CDR3 sequence (DNA): TGTGCCAGCACCGGGACAGCCGGAAACACCATATATTTT. Translating it yields CASTGTAGNTIYF.

The genes are TRBV7-7 and TRBJ2-2; D gene uncertain. CDR3 length equals 14 residues. Germline V gene sequence: CDR1 SSHAT, CDR2 FNYEAQ (reference sequence). V was shortened by 5 bases and J by 4 bases, with 11 bases between the two germline ends. The CDR3 nucleotides read TGTGCCAGCAGCCCCACCGGCGGCACCGGGGAGCTGTTTTTT. This sequence encodes CASSPTGGTGELFF. The whole variable domain, remainder taken from reference TRBV7-7 and TRBJ2-2, is GAGVSQSPRYKVTKRGQDVTLRCDPISSHATLYWYQQALGQGPEFLTYFNYEAQPDKSGLPSDRFSAERPEGSISTLTIQRTEQRDSAMYRCASSPTGGTGELFFGEGSRLTVL.

This clone occurred a few times. The chain combines TRBV5-6 with TRBJ2-7, with no clear D. Germline V CDR1 and CDR2: SGHDT, YYEEEE. The CDR3 extends over 15 amino acids. V was trimmed by 1 base and J by 7 bases, leaving 18 bases between them. CDR3 sequence (DNA): TGTGCCAGCAGCTTGTATGCAGGAATCTACGATGAGCAGTACTTC. It encodes CASSLYAGIYDEQYF.

Only a few counts were recorded for this clone. This sample includes further DNA sequences coding for the same CDR3. The chain has TRBV5-1 and TRBJ2-7; D call uncertain. Per germline, CDR1 SGHRS and CDR2 YFSETQ. Trimming took off 3 bases at V and 1 base at J, with 2 bases between the two ends. This CDR3 is 11 amino acids long. CDR3 sequence (DNA): TGCGCCAGCAGCTCATCCTACGAGCAGTACTTC. As protein: CASSSSYEQYF. Using reference TRBV5-1 and TRBJ2-7 for the parts outside the CDR3, the full variable domain is KAGVTQTPRYLIKTRGQQVTLSCSPISGHRSVSWYQQTPGQGLQFLFEYFSETQRNKGNFPGRFSGRQFSNSRSEMNVSTLELGDSALYLCASSSSYEQYFGPGTRLTVT.

V usage is TRBV5-1 and J usage is TRBJ1-2; a weak D match, TRBD1 (5 bases). This CDR3 contains 16 residues. Germline CDR1 SGHRS, CDR2 YFSETQ. The V end lost 0 bases, the J end lost 4 bases, and 16 bases lay between the germline ends. The CDR3 is CASSLAGGLGSYGYTF. The CDR3 region has the DNA TGCGCCAGCAGCTTGGCCGGGGGGTTAGGTTCCTATGGCTACACCTTC.

Note on this clone: An end of the junction differs from the germline gene, which may be a read error. The chain is built from TRBV7-7 and TRBJ2-1; 7 bases match TRBD1. This CDR3 spans 15 amino acids. Germline CDR1 reads SSHAT; CDR2 reads FNYEAQ (reference sequence). DNA for the CDR3: TGTGCTAGCAGCTATGGGACAGCCGCCTACAATGAGCAGTTCTTC. This gives the protein CASSYGTAAYNEQFF.

This chain uses TRBV12-5 with TRBJ2-1; D might be TRBD1 (5 bases). CDR1 is LGHNT, CDR2 FRNRAP, per germline. The CDR3 has 18 amino acids. The V end was cut by 0 bases, the J end by 2 bases, with 17 bases between. CDR3 bases: TGTGCTAGTGGTTTGGTAATGCTTGGAACAGGAGCCTACAATGAGCAGTTCTTC. Translation: CASGLVMLGTGAYNEQFF.

The J gene is TRBJ2-3, the V gene TRBV3-1 (or the pseudogene TRBV3-2); 10 positions match TRBD2. Germline CDR1 and CDR2: LGHDT and YNNKEL (reference sequence). The junction had 6 bases not matched to a gene; V was cut back by 5 bases and J by 1 base. CDR3 size: 16 residues. The chain's CDR3 is CASSFRTSGRTDTQYF. CDR3 DNA sequence: TGTGCCAGCAGCTTCCGGACTAGCGGACGCACAGATACGCAGTATTTT.

The rearrangement uses TRBV5-4 and TRBJ1-6; weak D call: TRBD1 (5 bases). This CDR3 spans 15 amino acids. Trimming pared 0 bases from V and 4 bases from J, leaving 8 bases between. CDR1 SGHNT and CDR2 YYREEE come from the germline V gene (reference sequence). The CDR3, as DNA: TGTGCCAGCAGCTTGGCGACAGAGTATAATTCACCCCTCCACTTT. Translated: CASSLATEYNSPLHF. The whole variable domain, remainder taken from reference TRBV5-4 and TRBJ1-6, is ETGVTQSPTHLIKTRGQQVTLRCSSQSGHNTVSWYQQALGQGPQFIFQYYREEENGRGNFPPRFSGLQFPNYSSELNVNALELDDSALYLCASSLATEYNSPLHFGNGTRLTVT.

This clone was seen a few times. The chain links TRBV19 to TRBJ1-1; 8 bases align to TRBD1. V was pared by 1 base and J by 6 bases, with 7 bases of the junction left unmatched. Germline V gene lookup returns CDR1 LNHDA and CDR2 SQIVND (reference sequence). The CDR3 is 15 residues long. The CDR3 DNA reads TGTGCCAGTAGTATAGTCTCAACAGGGGGACCTGAAGCTTTCTTT. Its translation: CASSIVSTGGPEAFF. Variable domain in full (rest from reference TRBV19 and TRBJ1-1): DGGITQSPKYLFRKEGQNVTLSCEQNLNHDAMYWYRQDPGQGLRLIYYSQIVNDFQKGDIAEGYSVSREKKESFPLTVTSAQKNPTAFYLCASSIVSTGGPEAFFGQGTRLTVV.

This clone has only one observation. The chain joins TRBV2 to TRBJ1-4, with a possible D match to TRBD1 (6 bases). Germline values: CDR1 SNHLY, CDR2 FYNNEI. This CDR3 has 15 amino acids. V lost 6 bases to trimming and J lost 7 bases, with 18 bases between them. Here the CDR3 reads CASRLTGLGSEKLFF. The CDR3 coding sequence is TGTGCCAGCAGGCTGACAGGACTAGGATCTGAAAAACTGTTTTTT.

This sequence joins TRBV27 and TRBJ1-2; D remains unclear. The CDR3 loop spans 13 amino acids. CDR1 and CDR2 from the germline V gene are MNHEY and SMNVEV (reference sequence). V was pared by 0 bases and J by 6 bases, with 8 bases between. CDR3 bases: TGTGCCAGCAGTTTATCCGAGGTTCATGGCTACACCTTC. It codes for CASSLSEVHGYTF.

This chain joins TRBV5-1 and TRBJ2-7; 7 bases are a match to TRBD1. The CDR3 contains 15 residues. The germline V gene encodes CDR1 SGHRS and CDR2 YFSETQ. V was pared by 3 bases and J by 4 bases, with 10 bases of the junction left unmatched. CDR3 residues: CASSSTGAFSYEQYF. The CDR3 DNA is TGCGCCAGCAGCTCTACAGGGGCATTTTCGTACGAGCAGTACTTC.

In its sample, this clone was seen a few times. V usage is TRBV29-1 and J usage is TRBJ2-7; D might be TRBD1 (6 bases). Germline V gives CDR1 SQVTM, CDR2 ANQGSEA. The CDR3 consists of 12 residues. V was pared by 5 bases and J by 7 bases, with 15 bases between. The CDR3 sequence: CSVQQGPWEQYF. Here the CDR3 DNA reads TGCAGCGTTCAACAGGGACCTTGGGAGCAGTACTTC.

The chain uses TRBV5-6 and TRBJ1-2, with TRBD1 identical over 8 bases. Germline CDR1 is SGHDT and CDR2 is YYEEEE. The V gene end was trimmed by 6 bases and the J gene end by 7 bases; junction bases not matched to a gene: 20. The CDR3 runs to 17 residues. The CDR3 region has the DNA TGTGCCAGCACCGACTTCCAGGGGGCCCCTTCGGGCGGTGGCTACACCTTC. It is translated as CASTDFQGAPSGGGYTF.